This TCR beta chain derives from a study of cytomegalovirus exposure and HLA in healthy donors. Study summary: Researchers previously reported finding roughly 120 million unique TCR beta sequences from roughly 180 million T cells. Study outcomes and limitations: Researchers counted 164 TCR beta chains as cytomegalovirus-associated. When analyzed later, a missense DCLRE1C variant was found to be linked to TCR beta V- and J-gene trimming.

The PCR used 60 Vbeta and 13 Jbeta primers. The protocol was immunoSEQ multiplex PCR, while the TCRdb copy is restricted to in-frame clones and leaves out a portion. The data hold around 75,000 clones, with about 70% observed a single time. Germline V CDR1 and CDR2: LNHDA, SQIVND (reference sequence). This CDR3 contains 16 residues. Trimming at V came to 5 bases and at J to 2 bases, leaving 7 bases not matched to a gene. This clone was seen more than once but under ten times. The target antigen is unknown. Material for sequencing was PBMCs. The clonotype originates from a man younger than 35 in good health and CMV-seronegative. This chain uses TRBV19 with TRBJ2-5, with TRBD1 identical over 11 bases. CDR3 bases: TGTGCCAGTAGTGCCCTTTGGGACAGGGGGCAAGAGACCCAGTACTTC. Translation gives CASSALWDRGQETQYF.